Following are 14 T cell receptor beta chains from one sample sequenced in a study of T cell repertoires in cytomegalovirus infection. One entry per CDR3 protein, called by TCRdb with MiXCR from the reads. This sample has 750,000 to 900,000 distinct CDR3 sequences, with almost 30% found just once. Which antigens these TCRs recognize remains unknown. The source was cultured CD8+ T cells from PBMCs, collected from culture after CMV antigen stimulation. These TCRs come from a human donor in good health (CMV status not recorded). Some clones in this sample may be carry-over from other donors' samples.

V is TRBV13 and J is TRBJ2-1; TRBD2 matches at 8 bases. This CDR3 has 14 residues. Per germline, CDR1 PRHDT and CDR2 FYEKMQ (reference sequence). Germline trimming cut 5 bases from V and 4 bases from J; bases unmatched to any gene: 4. The DNA for the CDR3 is TGTGCCAGCAGCCATCGCGGGGGGTACAATGAGCAGTTCTTC. This gives the protein CASSHRGGYNEQFF.

This clonotype appeared a few times. J is TRBJ2-1 and V is TRBV24-1, with TRBD2 as a possible D gene (5 bases). V gave up 4 bases and J gave up 8 bases, with 5 bases separating them. The CDR3 totals 11 residues. CDR1 is KGHDR, CDR2 SFDVKD, per germline. The CDR3 loop is CATSEDYEQFF. DNA for the CDR3: TGTGCCACCAGTGAGGACTATGAGCAGTTCTTC.

The chain combines TRBV2 with TRBJ2-3; 7 positions agree with TRBD1. Unmatched junction bases numbered 4, after V lost 8 bases and J lost 2 bases. The CDR3 has 13 residues. Per germline, CDR1 SNHLY and CDR2 FYNNEI. The CDR3 bases are TGTGCCAGCCCCGAGGGGGCCACAGATACGCAGTATTTT. Protein sequence: CASPEGATDTQYF.

This clonotype showed up many times. V gene TRBV12-3 or TRBV12-4 combines with J gene TRBJ2-2; 10 bases are a match to TRBD1. The J segment lost 3 bases and the V segment lost 6 bases, leaving 10 bases of the junction unmatched. The CDR3 is 17 residues long. The CDR3 protein is CASSTGQGMVYTGELFF. CDR3 nucleotides: TGTGCCAGCAGCACGGGACAGGGGATGGTTTACACCGGGGAGCTGTTTTTT.

This clonotype has more than one count but fewer than ten. The chain combines TRBV20-1 with TRBJ2-6; D unclear. The CDR3 has 15 amino acids. V lost 2 bases to trimming and J lost 1 base, with 9 bases between them. From germline, CDR1 is DFQATT and CDR2 SNEGSKA (reference sequence). CDR3 DNA: TGCAGTGCTAGACTGCAAGAATCTGGGGCCAACGTCCTGACTTTC. Encoded protein: CSARLQESGANVLTF.

The J gene is TRBJ2-7, the V gene TRBV2, with D possibly matching TRBD1 (6 bases). Germline CDR1 is SNHLY and CDR2 is FYNNEI. V gave up 6 bases and J gave up 2 bases, with 17 bases separating them. The CDR3 is made up of 15 amino acids. This CDR3 reads CASRSTGKGAYEQYF. CDR3 nucleotides: TGTGCCAGCAGAAGTACAGGGAAGGGAGCCTACGAGCAGTACTTC.

The V and J genes are TRBV19 and TRBJ1-6; unclear D gene. The CDR3 loop spans 16 amino acids. With 5 bases removed from V and 6 bases from J, the gap between germline ends came to 17 bases. Germline V gene sequence: CDR1 LNHDA, CDR2 SQIVND (reference sequence). The CDR3 here is CASSASSGATNSPLHF. The CDR3 nucleotides read TGTGCCAGTAGTGCCTCCTCGGGAGCTACTAATTCACCCCTCCACTTT. The full variable domain, its missing parts supplied by reference TRBV19 and TRBJ1-6, is DGGITQSPKYLFRKEGQNVTLSCEQNLNHDAMYWYRQDPGQGLRLIYYSQIVNDFQKGDIAEGYSVSREKKESFPLTVTSAQKNPTAFYLCASSASSGATNSPLHFGNGTRLTVT.

This clonotype showed up many times. The chain combines TRBV6-1 with TRBJ1-5; D gene ambiguous. This CDR3 is 15 amino acids long. CDR1 and CDR2 from the germline V gene are MNHNS and SASEGT. The ends were cut back, 5 bases at V and 4 bases at J, with 15 bases in the middle. The CDR3 region has the DNA TGTGCCAGCAGTCCATACGGCGTTGGGAATCAGCCCCAGCATTTT. Translation gives CASSPYGVGNQPQHF.

The chain is built from TRBV5-1 and TRBJ2-7; 9 positions agree with TRBD1. Per germline, CDR1 SGHRS and CDR2 YFSETQ. The CDR3 is 16 amino acids. V lost 2 bases and J lost 3; bases outside the gene matches: 9. The CDR3 DNA follows: TGCGCCAGCAGCTTCGGACAGGGGATCCCCATCTACGAGCAGTACTTC. This encodes CASSFGQGIPIYEQYF.

The chain uses TRBV19 and TRBJ2-4; no clear D. The ends were cut back, 1 base at V and 6 bases at J, with 7 bases in the middle. CDR3 length equals 13 residues. The germline V gene has CDR1 LNHDA and CDR2 SQIVND (reference sequence). The CDR3 region has the DNA TGTGCCAGTAGTATAGGGTTAGGAAACATTCAGTACTTC. It translates to CASSIGLGNIQYF.

The chain joins TRBV7-3 to TRBJ2-2, with 8 nucleotides matching TRBD2. The trim removed 7 bases at V and 4 bases at J, leaving 8 bases unmatched. CDR3 length: 15 residues. Germline V CDR1 and CDR2: SGHTA, FQGTGA. CDR3 in DNA: TGTGCCAGCACCCTAGGACTAGCTTCCACCGGGGAGCTGTTTTTT. Translated, it gives CASTLGLASTGELFF.

The V gene is TRBV19, the J gene TRBJ2-2, with TRBD1 as a possible D gene (5 bases). The germline V gene encodes CDR1 LNHDA and CDR2 SQIVND (reference sequence). The CDR3 is 14 residues long. Trimming left V 7 bases short and J 0 bases short, with 9 bases between. The CDR3 DNA sequence: TGTGCCAGTACCCCCAGGGCGAACACCGGGGAGCTGTTTTTT. It specifies CASTPRANTGELFF. The whole variable domain, filled in from reference TRBV19 and TRBJ2-2, reads DGGITQSPKYLFRKEGQNVTLSCEQNLNHDAMYWYRQDPGQGLRLIYYSQIVNDFQKGDIAEGYSVSREKKESFPLTVTSAQKNPTAFYLCASTPRANTGELFFGEGSRLTVL.

This clonotype came up a few times. The rearrangement uses TRBV5-1 and TRBJ1-2, with 9 bases identical to TRBD1. This CDR3 has 15 residues. In germline, CDR1 is SGHRS, CDR2 YFSETQ. Unmatched junction bases numbered 8, after V lost 4 bases and J lost 4 bases. CDR3 DNA: TGCGCCAGCAGCCCGGAACAGGGGGCGAGCTATGGCTACACCTTC. Translated: CASSPEQGASYGYTF.

This chain connects TRBV6-8 to TRBJ1-3; a possible D gene is TRBD1 (5 bases). The CDR3 has 17 amino acids. Germline V gene sequence: CDR1 MNHGY, CDR2 SAAAGT. V was clipped by 2 bases and J by 0 bases, with 14 bases between them. The CDR3 here is CASSYRALGRSGNTIYF. The DNA of the CDR3 is TGTGCCAGCAGTTACAGAGCCCTGGGACGCTCTGGAAACACCATATATTTT.